Shown below are 8 T cell receptor beta chains from a single sample sequenced in a study of prognosis after radiotherapy for stage I lung cancer. Amplification of the TCR beta CDR3 (from genomic DNA) was done by two-round multiplex PCR. Every TRBV and TRBJ gene had its own specific primer in first-round PCR. TCRdb re-analysed the multiplex PCR reads in MiXCR, keeping a single row per CDR3 protein. This sample carries 25,000 to 30,000 distinct CDR3 sequences, about 41% of them seen once, and the ten largest clones take around 29%. Sequenced here: PBMCs, sampled before or after stereotactic body radiation therapy (not recorded which). These TCRs come from a donor at least 50 years old with non-small cell lung cancer.

This clonotype was counted at least ten times. The CDR3 DNA sequence: TGCGCCAGCAGCTTCGGACGGGGGGAGGGCGAGCAGTACTTC. It specifies CASSFGRGEGEQYF. The gene calls are TRBV5-1 and TRBJ2-7; TRBD2 agrees at 7 bases. V was clipped by 2 bases and J by 6 bases; unmatched bases: 8. The CDR3 runs to 14 residues. CDR1 and CDR2 (germline): SGHRS, YFSETQ.

At least ten counts were recorded for this clonotype. The CDR3 sequence is CASSLGTSGPVDEQFF. CDR3 coding DNA: TGTGCCAGCAGCTTAGGGACTAGCGGGCCCGTTGATGAGCAGTTCTTC. This chain links TRBV13 with TRBJ2-1; TRBD2 agrees at 10 bases. After removal of 0 bases from V and 8 bases from J, the junction contained 7 bases not matched to a gene. Germline CDR1 and CDR2: PRHDT and FYEKMQ (reference sequence). There are 16 residues in the CDR3. Drawing the rest from reference TRBV13 and TRBJ2-1, the complete variable domain is AAGVIQSPRHLIKEKRETATLKCYPIPRHDTVYWYQQGPGQDPQFLISFYEKMQSDKGSIPDRFSAQQFSDYHSELNMSSLELGDSALYFCASSLGTSGPVDEQFFGPGTRLTVL.

The chain combines TRBV7-8 with TRBJ2-3; D possibly matches TRBD1 or TRBD2 (6 bases each). Looked up from germline, CDR1 is SGHVS and CDR2 is FQNEAQ. CDR3 length equals 16 residues. The germline V and J ends were trimmed by 4 bases and 5 bases, with 19 bases remaining between them. Written as DNA, the CDR3 is TGTGCCAGCAGCTCCCTGCTAGCGAGGGGGAGAGATACGCAGTATTTT. Encoded protein: CASSSLLARGRDTQYF.

This clonotype was seen many times. This chain's CDR3 is CASSRGGEPQHF. As DNA, the CDR3 is TGTGCCAGCAGCCGCGGTGGTGAGCCCCAGCATTTT. The chain joins TRBV7-6 to TRBJ1-5; D ambiguous. Germline V gene lookup returns CDR1 SGHVS and CDR2 FNYEAQ. V was clipped by 5 bases and J by 8 bases, with 10 bases between them. There are 12 residues in the CDR3.

This clonotype was found a few times. A much larger clone is a single base away; this may be a read error. The V and J genes are TRBV30 and TRBJ2-5; TRBD2 is a possible D gene (5 bases). There are 13 residues in the CDR3. CDR1 is GTSNPN and CDR2 is SVGIG in the germline V gene (reference sequence). The chain's CDR3 is CAWSGGRQETQHF. As DNA, the CDR3 is TGTGCCTGGAGTGGAGGGCGTCAAGAGACCCAGCACTTC.

This clonotype was observed at least ten times. The rearrangement joins TRBV28 to TRBJ1-2; tentatively, D is TRBD1 (6 bases). CDR1 is MDHEN and CDR2 is SYDVKM in the germline V gene. Trimming left V 7 bases short and J 7 bases short, with 13 bases between. CDR3 size: 12 residues. The CDR3 DNA follows: TGTGCCAGCACCAAGAACAGGGCTGGCTACACCTTC. Amino acids: CASTKNRAGYTF.

The rearrangement links TRBV24-1 to TRBJ2-1; 7 bases map to TRBD2. The CDR3 has 15 residues. CDR1 is KGHDR and CDR2 is SFDVKD in the germline V gene. Trimming took 11 bases from V and 8 from J; bases not matched to a gene: 17. The CDR3 loop reads CASTKLASGRYEQFF. CDR3 nucleotide sequence: TGTGCCAGCACTAAACTAGCGAGTGGGAGGTATGAGCAGTTCTTC.

Many counts were recorded for this clonotype. The chain couples TRBV28 to TRBJ1-6; D possibly corresponds to TRBD1 (6 bases). The CDR3 has 10 amino acids. Deletions cut 10 bases from V and 15 bases from J, with 13 bases between. Germline V lookup: CDR1 MDHEN, CDR2 SYDVKM. This CDR3 is CAKGGDDLHF. The CDR3 bases are TGTGCCAAGGGGGGGGACGACCTCCACTTT. Variable domain in full (rest from reference TRBV28 and TRBJ1-6): DVKVTQSSRYLVKRTGEKVFLECVQDMDHENMFWYRQDPGLGLRLIYFSYDVKMKEKGDIPEGYSVSREKKERFSLILESASTNQTSMYLCAKGGDDLHFGNGTRLTVT.